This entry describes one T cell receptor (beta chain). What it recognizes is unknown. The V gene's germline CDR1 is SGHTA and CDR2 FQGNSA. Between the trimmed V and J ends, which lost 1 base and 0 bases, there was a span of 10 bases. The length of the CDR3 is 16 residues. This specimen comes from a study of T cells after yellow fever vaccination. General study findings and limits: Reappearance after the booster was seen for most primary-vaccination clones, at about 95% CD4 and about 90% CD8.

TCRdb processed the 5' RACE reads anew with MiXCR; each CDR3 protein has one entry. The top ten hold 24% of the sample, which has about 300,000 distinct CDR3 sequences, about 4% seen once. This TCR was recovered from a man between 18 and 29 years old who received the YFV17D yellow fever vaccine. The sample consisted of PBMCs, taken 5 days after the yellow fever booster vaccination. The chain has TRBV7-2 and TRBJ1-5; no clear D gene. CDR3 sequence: CASSLGDKYSNQPQHF. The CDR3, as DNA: TGTGCCAGCAGCTTAGGAGACAAATATAGCAATCAGCCCCAGCATTTT.